The next 10 T cell receptor beta chains were all read from a single sample in a study of blood T cell repertoires in COVID-19. This table comes from immunoSEQ multiplex PCR, and its TCRdb copy is limited to in-frame clones, with some not included. The sample lists 200,000 to 250,000 clones; about 90% were seen once. Sequencing was performed on PBMCs or T cells enriched from blood (not recorded which). The receptors come from a young man who had been exposed to COVID-19.

The rearrangement uses TRBV19 and TRBJ2-2, with D maybe TRBD1 (6 bases). Germline values: CDR1 LNHDA, CDR2 SQIVND (reference sequence). The CDR3 covers 16 residues. Trimming took off 0 bases at V and 0 bases at J, with 8 bases between the two ends. The DNA for the CDR3 is TGTGCCAGTAGTATAGAAAAGGGGGCGAACACCGGGGAGCTGTTTTTT. Translation: CASSIEKGANTGELFF.

The chain joins TRBV7-6 to TRBJ1-1; a possible D gene is TRBD1 (6 bases). Germline CDR1 reads SGHVS; CDR2 reads FNYEAQ. V was cut by 1 base and J by 5 bases, with 14 bases left in between. This CDR3 region has 15 residues. In DNA, the CDR3 is TGTGCCAGCAGCTTAGTGGGGGGGCTGATGACTGAAGCTTTCTTT. This encodes CASSLVGGLMTEAFF. Together with reference TRBV7-6 and TRBJ1-1, the CDR3 gives the full variable domain: GAGVSQSPRYKVTKRGQDVALRCDPISGHVSLYWYRQALGQGPEFLTYFNYEAQQDKSGLPNDRFSAERPEGSISTLTIQRTEQRDSAMYRCASSLVGGLMTEAFFGQGTRLTVV.

The rearrangement uses TRBV5-1 and TRBJ1-4, with D tentatively TRBD1 (6 bases). V was trimmed by 4 bases and J by 3 bases, leaving 13 bases between them. The CDR3 has 15 residues. Per germline, CDR1 SGHRS and CDR2 YFSETQ. This chain's CDR3 is CASSPRGGPNEKLFF. DNA of the CDR3: TGCGCCAGCAGCCCTCGGGGGGGGCCTAATGAAAAACTGTTTTTT. Filled out from reference TRBV5-1 and TRBJ1-4, the complete variable domain reads KAGVTQTPRYLIKTRGQQVTLSCSPISGHRSVSWYQQTPGQGLQFLFEYFSETQRNKGNFPGRFSGRQFSNSRSEMNVSTLELGDSALYLCASSPRGGPNEKLFFGSGTQLSVL.

The rearrangement links TRBV6-5 to TRBJ1-1; unclear D gene. CDR1 is MNHEY and CDR2 is SVGAGI in the germline V gene. With 3 bases removed from V and 0 bases from J, the gap between germline ends came to 8 bases. The CDR3 extends over 14 amino acids. The CDR3 sequence: CASSYFPMNTEAFF. CDR3 coding DNA: TGTGCCAGCAGTTATTTCCCCATGAACACTGAAGCTTTCTTT.

This chain uses TRBV6-5 with TRBJ1-2; D is uncertain. This CDR3 is 13 amino acids long. V was clipped by 5 bases and J by 1 base, with 8 bases between them. Germline-derived CDR1 and CDR2 are MNHEY and SVGAGI. In nucleotides, the CDR3 is TGTGCCAGCAGTAGAGGCAGTAACTATGGCTACACCTTC. Translating gives CASSRGSNYGYTF.

The chain recombines TRBV2 with TRBJ1-2; 10 nucleotides align to TRBD1. V gave up 8 bases and J gave up 4 bases; unmatched junction bases: 16. CDR3 length equals 17 residues. Looked up from germline, CDR1 is SNHLY and CDR2 is FYNNEI. In DNA, the CDR3 is TGTGCCAGCGGAAGGTCGACAGGGGGCGAAGGGGGCTATGGCTACACCTTC. It codes for CASGRSTGGEGGYGYTF. Full variable domain (missing parts from reference TRBV2 and TRBJ1-2): EPEVTQTPSHQVTQMGQEVILRCVPISNHLYFYWYRQILGQKVEFLVSFYNNEISEKSEIFDDQFSVERPDGSNFTLKIRSTKLEDSAMYFCASGRSTGGEGGYGYTFGSGTRLTVV.

This rearrangement joins TRBV2 to TRBJ2-7; 10 positions agree with TRBD2. V gave up 7 bases and J gave up 4 bases; unmatched junction bases: 4. The CDR3 spans 13 residues. Germline CDR1 SNHLY, CDR2 FYNNEI. In nucleotides, the CDR3 is TGTGCCAGCAACGAACTAGCGGGGTACGAGCAGTACTTC. Protein: CASNELAGYEQYF. The full variable domain, completed using reference TRBV2 and TRBJ2-7, is EPEVTQTPSHQVTQMGQEVILRCVPISNHLYFYWYRQILGQKVEFLVSFYNNEISEKSEIFDDQFSVERPDGSNFTLKIRSTKLEDSAMYFCASNELAGYEQYFGPGTRLTVT.

The chain couples TRBV11-2 to TRBJ2-1; 16 nucleotides match TRBD2. The CDR3 has 16 residues. The J segment lost 4 bases and the V segment lost 3 bases, leaving 0 bases of the junction unmatched. CDR1 and CDR2 from the germline V gene are SGHAT and FQNNGV. The CDR3 sequence: CASSLGLAGGYNEQFF. CDR3 in DNA: TGTGCCAGCAGCTTGGGACTAGCGGGGGGGTACAATGAGCAGTTCTTC. The full variable domain, in which reference TRBV11-2 and TRBJ2-1 provide the parts outside the CDR3, is EAGVAQSPRYKIIEKRQSVAFWCNPISGHATLYWYQQILGQGPKLLIQFQNNGVVDDSQLPKDRFSAERLKGVDSTLKIQPAKLEDSAVYLCASSLGLAGGYNEQFFGPGTRLTVL.

This chain connects TRBV4-1 to TRBJ2-1; D may be TRBD2 (5 bases). The CDR3 is made up of 18 amino acids. CDR1 is MGHRA, CDR2 YSYEKL, per germline. Trimming took 3 bases from V and 1 from J, leaving 19 bases between them. CDR3 nucleotides: TGCGCCAGCAGCCACCCCACGTCACGGGGTCCATCCTACAATGAGCAGTTCTTC. This codes for CASSHPTSRGPSYNEQFF.

The chain carries TRBV11-2 and TRBJ1-4; the match to TRBD1 covers 9 bases. Looked up from germline, CDR1 is SGHAT and CDR2 is FQNNGV. The V segment lost 0 bases and the J segment 12 bases; nucleotides outside the gene matches: 2. The CDR3 spans 13 residues. CDR3 residues: CASSLEGQGELFF. The CDR3 region has the DNA TGTGCCAGCAGCTTAGAGGGACAGGGCGAACTGTTTTTT.